The 16 T cell receptor beta chains below were found in one sample sequenced in a study of T cell changes during pregnancy in multiple sclerosis. Assay: immunoSEQ multiplex PCR; the TCRdb copy retains only in-frame clones and omits some. The sample has 40,000 to 50,000 clones; roughly 91% are singletons. The source material was CD4+ T cells from peripheral blood mononuclear cells, sampled in the third trimester of pregnancy. These receptors were taken from a female donor with multiple sclerosis, enrolled in a pregnancy study.

The CDR3 DNA reads TGCGCCAGCAGCTTCAGCGGGGGGGATTCCTACGAGCAGTACTTC. It translates to CASSFSGGDSYEQYF. The J gene is TRBJ2-7, the V gene TRBV5-1, with 10 bases that match TRBD2. The germline CDR1 and CDR2 sequences are SGHRS and YFSETQ. The junction had 3 bases not matched to a gene; V was cut back by 2 bases and J by 1 base. This CDR3 comprises 15 residues.

CDR3 nucleotide sequence: TGTGCCTGGAGGGACAGGGGGGTAAGGACTGAAGCTTTCTTT. It is translated as CAWRDRGVRTEAFF. The chain couples TRBV30 to TRBJ1-1; 10 bases fit TRBD1. From germline, CDR1 is GTSNPN and CDR2 SVGIG (reference sequence). The CDR3 is made up of 14 amino acids. After removal of 3 bases from V and 5 bases from J, the junction contained 6 bases not matched to a gene. Full variable domain (remainder filled in from reference TRBV30 and TRBJ1-1): SQTIHQWPATLVQPVGSPLSLECTVEGTSNPNLYWYRQAAGRGLQLLFYSVGIGQISSEVPQNLSASRPQDRQFILSSKKLLLSDSGFYLCAWRDRGVRTEAFFGQGTRLTVV.

This chain joins TRBV28 and TRBJ2-1, with 9 bases fitting TRBD2. In germline, CDR1 is MDHEN, CDR2 SYDVKM. The V segment lost 4 bases and the J segment 2 bases; nucleotides outside the gene matches: 6. The CDR3 runs 16 residues. This chain's CDR3 is CASSSISGGAYNEQFF. The CDR3 DNA reads as TGTGCCAGCAGTTCCATTAGCGGGGGAGCCTACAATGAGCAGTTCTTC.

The genes are TRBV5-1 and TRBJ2-5, with TRBD1 matching 9 bases. CDR1 is SGHRS, CDR2 YFSETQ, per germline. J was trimmed by 2 bases and V by 2 bases; bases with no gene match: 1. This CDR3 spans 14 amino acids. CDR3 DNA sequence: TGCGCCAGCAGCTTAGGGACAGGGCAAGAGACCCAGTACTTC. Translating it yields CASSLGTGQETQYF.

The rearrangement uses TRBV6-1 and TRBJ2-5, with 9 positions matching TRBD2. With V trimmed by 10 bases and J by 4 bases, 7 bases remained unmatched. The CDR3 totals 13 residues. Germline CDR1 is MNHNS and CDR2 is SASEGT. CDR3 residues: CATAGGGTETQYF. In DNA form, the CDR3 reads TGTGCCACCGCGGGGGGGGGTACAGAGACCCAGTACTTC.

This chain uses TRBV5-1 with TRBJ2-5; D possibly corresponds to TRBD1 (6 bases). CDR3 length equals 14 residues. The germline V gene has CDR1 SGHRS and CDR2 YFSETQ. Trimming took 3 bases from V and 2 from J, leaving 11 bases between them. This chain's CDR3 is CASSSGTYQETQYF. DNA of the CDR3: TGCGCCAGCAGCTCGGGGACATATCAAGAGACCCAGTACTTC.

The gene calls are TRBV19 and TRBJ2-3; a possible D gene is TRBD1 (6 bases). From germline, CDR1 is LNHDA and CDR2 SQIVND (reference sequence). The CDR3 is 18 amino acids. Trimming pared 4 bases from V and 0 bases from J, leaving 20 bases between. CDR3 nucleotides: TGTGCCAGTAGTACCCCCCCCAGGGGCCCTCTTAGCACAGATACGCAGTATTTT. Translated, it gives CASSTPPRGPLSTDTQYF.

The sample holds a few counts of this clone. V is TRBV5-1 and J is TRBJ2-3; 13 bases line up with TRBD2. The CDR3 contains 16 residues. With 4 bases clipped from V and 2 bases from J, the junction kept 4 bases outside the gene matches. Germline V gene sequence: CDR1 SGHRS, CDR2 YFSETQ. This chain's CDR3 is CASSGGLAGNTDTQYF. DNA for the CDR3: TGCGCCAGCAGCGGGGGACTAGCGGGAAACACAGATACGCAGTATTTT.

This clone has a single count. The rearrangement joins TRBV21-1 to TRBJ2-7; the DNA was not compared with TRBD1, the D call given in the table. TRBV21-1 is deemed a pseudogene. The CDR3 consists of 13 residues. CDR3 DNA sequence: TGTGCCAGCAGCTCCCGGGACAGCGGAGAGCAGTACTTC. As protein: CASSSRDSGEQYF.

The V and J genes are TRBV27 and TRBJ2-7; 10 bases are a match to TRBD2. Germline CDR1 is MNHEY and CDR2 is SMNVEV (reference sequence). The CDR3 totals 14 residues. V was pared by 2 bases and J by 7 bases, with 5 bases of the junction left unmatched. CDR3 amino acids: CASSLLAGAREQYF. Here the CDR3 DNA reads TGTGCCAGCAGTTTACTAGCGGGAGCGAGAGAGCAGTACTTC.

This chain joins TRBV4-2 and TRBJ2-1, with 12 bases matching TRBD2. The CDR3 is 17 residues long. Germline values: CDR1 LGHNA, CDR2 YNFKEQ. V shed 1 base, J shed 4 bases, and the junction held 5 bases outside the gene matches. In DNA, the CDR3 is TGTGCCAGCAGCCAAGCAACTAGCGGGGGGACATACAATGAGCAGTTCTTC. Its protein is CASSQATSGGTYNEQFF.

The chain carries TRBV19 and TRBJ2-4; 11 nucleotides match TRBD2. The V gene's germline CDR1 is LNHDA and CDR2 SQIVND (reference sequence). CDR3 length equals 15 residues. The ends lost 7 bases at V and 2 bases at J; junction bases unmatched: 4. CDR3 sequence (DNA): TGTGCCAGTACTAGCGGGGGGCTATCCAAAAACATTCAGTACTTC. This encodes CASTSGGLSKNIQYF.

The V and J genes are TRBV28 and TRBJ1-3; tentative D call: TRBD1 (6 bases). In germline, CDR1 is MDHEN, CDR2 SYDVKM. The V end lost 0 bases, the J end lost 5 bases, and 14 bases lay between the germline ends. This CDR3 contains 16 residues. This CDR3 reads CASSLWDRAKRNTIYF. The CDR3 DNA follows: TGTGCCAGCAGTTTATGGGACAGAGCGAAGAGAAACACCATATATTTT.

This sequence joins TRBV4-1 and TRBJ1-2, with no clear D. V was pared by 4 bases and J by 1 base, with 13 bases between. Looked up from germline, CDR1 is MGHRA and CDR2 is YSYEKL. The CDR3 has 15 residues. The CDR3 loop reads CASSLERTDNYGYTF. DNA of the CDR3: TGCGCCAGCAGCCTGGAGAGGACTGATAACTATGGCTACACCTTC.

This chain uses TRBV2 with TRBJ2-7; tentatively, D is TRBD1 (5 bases). Germline V gives CDR1 SNHLY, CDR2 FYNNEI. There are 14 residues in the CDR3. V lost 5 bases to trimming and J lost 2 bases, with 13 bases between them. The CDR3 reads CASSSRDRTYEQYF. DNA for the CDR3: TGTGCCAGCAGTAGTCGAGACAGAACCTACGAGCAGTACTTC.

This clone is a singleton in its sample. This chain uses TRBV28 with TRBJ2-7; D not resolved. V was shortened by 5 bases and J by 0 bases, with 11 bases between the two germline ends. The CDR3 consists of 14 residues. Germline loops: CDR1 MDHEN, CDR2 SYDVKM. The CDR3 sequence is CASSLRPSSYEQYF. The CDR3 bases are TGTGCCAGCAGTCTCCGTCCTAGCTCCTACGAGCAGTACTTC.